This TCR beta chain was recorded in a study of cytomegalovirus exposure and HLA in healthy donors. Study context: Later, an analysis reported that the 120 or so validation repertoires had used the same platform as the approximately 630 first-cohort repertoires.

CDR1 and CDR2 from the germline V gene are LNHNV and YYDKDF (reference sequence). The CDR3 sequence is 15 residues long. V dropped 5 bases and J dropped 6; count of bases not matched to a gene: 9. A word on this clone: As yet, its antigen is unknown.

TCRdb's table, derived via immunoSEQ multiplex PCR, lists solely in-frame clones and lacks some. This table has roughly 270,000 clones, approximately 90% appearing once. Findings and caveats of the study: Whilst most TCR sequences proved rare, a subset of public TCRs occurred across many donors. Both high specificity and high sensitivity reportedly marked the classifier's diagnosis of cytomegalovirus status.

The sequenced sample was PBMCs. This sequence joins TRBV15 and TRBJ1-5; the match to TRBD1 covers 8 bases. This TCR derives from a young woman in good health and CMV-seronegative. CDR3 nucleotides: TGTGCCACCAGCGGAGGACAGGGTGGGCGTCAGCCCCAGCATTTT. Translation gives CATSGGQGGRQPQHF.